This T cell receptor (beta chain) was sequenced for a study of shared clonotypes between healthy human individuals. Background on the study: Two women and a few men aged 18 to 49 served as donors.

Data came from immunoSEQ multiplex PCR; TCRdb stores just in-frame clones and leaves some out. The sample holds about 1 million clones, roughly 80% seen once. Germline CDR1 is SGHAT and CDR2 is FQNNGV. The CDR3 sequence is 13 residues long. Trimming took 2 bases from V and 6 from J, leaving 10 bases between them. The clonotype comes from a man between 18 and 29 years old in good health. The source material was memory CD4+ T cells sorted from blood. Subset given: CD45RA-negative fraction. This chain uses TRBV11-2 with TRBJ1-2, with unresolved D. CDR3 sequence (DNA): TGTGCCAGCAGCTTAAACAGCCTCAATGGCTACACCTTC. Translating gives CASSLNSLNGYTF.